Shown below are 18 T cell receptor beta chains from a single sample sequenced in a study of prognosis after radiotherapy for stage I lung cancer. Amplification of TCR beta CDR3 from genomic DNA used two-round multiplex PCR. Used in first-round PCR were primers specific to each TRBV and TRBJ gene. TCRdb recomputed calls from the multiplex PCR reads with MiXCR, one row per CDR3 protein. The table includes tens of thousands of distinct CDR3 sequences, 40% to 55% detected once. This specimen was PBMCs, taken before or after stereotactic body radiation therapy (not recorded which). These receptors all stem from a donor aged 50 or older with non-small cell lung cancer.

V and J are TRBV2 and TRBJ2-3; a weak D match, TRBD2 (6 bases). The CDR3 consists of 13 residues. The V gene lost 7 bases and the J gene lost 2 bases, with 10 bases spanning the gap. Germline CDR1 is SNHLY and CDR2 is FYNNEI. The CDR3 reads CASTRTNTDTQYF. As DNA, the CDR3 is TGTGCCAGCACCAGGACTAACACAGATACGCAGTATTTT.

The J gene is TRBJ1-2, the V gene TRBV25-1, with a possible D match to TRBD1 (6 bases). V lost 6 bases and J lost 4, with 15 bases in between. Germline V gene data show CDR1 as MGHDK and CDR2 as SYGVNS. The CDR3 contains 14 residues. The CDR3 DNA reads TGTGCCAGCAGAGGGAGGGGGGACCCCTATGGCTACACCTTC. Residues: CASRGRGDPYGYTF.

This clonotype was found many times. CDR3 in amino acids: CASSTSGGVNEQFF. CDR3 nucleotide sequence: TGTGCCAGCAGTACTAGCGGGGGGGTCAATGAGCAGTTCTTC. The J gene is TRBJ2-1, the V gene TRBV2; 13 bases agree with TRBD2. This CDR3 spans 14 amino acids. The junction had 1 base not matched to a gene; V was cut back by 5 bases and J by 6 bases. CDR1 is SNHLY and CDR2 is FYNNEI in the germline V gene.

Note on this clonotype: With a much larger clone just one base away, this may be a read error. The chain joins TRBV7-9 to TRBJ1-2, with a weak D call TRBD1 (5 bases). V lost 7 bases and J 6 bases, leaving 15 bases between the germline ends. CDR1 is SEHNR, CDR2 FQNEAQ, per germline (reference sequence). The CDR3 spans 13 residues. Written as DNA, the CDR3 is TGTGCCAGCAACCCCCAAGCGGGGGATGGCTACACCTTC. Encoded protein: CASNPQAGDGYTF.

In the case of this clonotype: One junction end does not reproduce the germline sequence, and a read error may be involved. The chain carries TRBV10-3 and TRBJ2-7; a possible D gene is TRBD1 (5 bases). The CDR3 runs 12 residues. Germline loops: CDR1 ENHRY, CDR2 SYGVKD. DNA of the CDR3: TGTGCCAGCAGTTTGAAGGGGAACGAGCAGTACTTC. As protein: CASSLKGNEQYF.

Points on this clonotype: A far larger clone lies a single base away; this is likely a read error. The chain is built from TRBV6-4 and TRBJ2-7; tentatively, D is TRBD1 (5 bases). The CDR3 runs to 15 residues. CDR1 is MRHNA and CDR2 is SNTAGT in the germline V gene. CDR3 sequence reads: CASRSDRTPNYGQYF. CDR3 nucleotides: TGTGCCAGCAGATCCGACAGAACCCCCAATTACGGGCAGTACTTC.

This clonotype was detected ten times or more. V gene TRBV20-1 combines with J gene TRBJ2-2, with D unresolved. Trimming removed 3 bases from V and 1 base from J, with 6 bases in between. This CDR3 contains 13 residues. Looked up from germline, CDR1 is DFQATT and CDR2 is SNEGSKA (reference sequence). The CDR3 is CSASYGNTGELFF. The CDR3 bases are TGCAGTGCTAGCTACGGGAACACCGGGGAGCTGTTTTTT.

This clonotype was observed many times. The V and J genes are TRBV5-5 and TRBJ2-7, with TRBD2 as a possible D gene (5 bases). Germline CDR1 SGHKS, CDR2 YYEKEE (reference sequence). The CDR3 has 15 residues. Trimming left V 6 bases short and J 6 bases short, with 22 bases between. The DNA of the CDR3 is TGTGCCAGCAACTTATTCGTGGACTCCCTCGCCGAGCAGTACTTC. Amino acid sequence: CASNLFVDSLAEQYF.

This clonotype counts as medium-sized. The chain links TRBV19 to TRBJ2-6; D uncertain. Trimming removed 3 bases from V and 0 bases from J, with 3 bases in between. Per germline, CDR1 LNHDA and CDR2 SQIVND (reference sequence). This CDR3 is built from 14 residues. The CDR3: CASSIRSGANVLTF. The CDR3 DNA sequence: TGTGCCAGTAGTATCCGCTCTGGGGCCAACGTCCTGACTTTC.

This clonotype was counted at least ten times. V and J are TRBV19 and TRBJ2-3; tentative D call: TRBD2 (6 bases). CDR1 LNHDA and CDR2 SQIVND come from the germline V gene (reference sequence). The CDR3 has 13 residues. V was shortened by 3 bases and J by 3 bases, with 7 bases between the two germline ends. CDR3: CASSMGRTDTQYF. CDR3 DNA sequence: TGTGCCAGTAGTATGGGGAGGACAGATACGCAGTATTTT.

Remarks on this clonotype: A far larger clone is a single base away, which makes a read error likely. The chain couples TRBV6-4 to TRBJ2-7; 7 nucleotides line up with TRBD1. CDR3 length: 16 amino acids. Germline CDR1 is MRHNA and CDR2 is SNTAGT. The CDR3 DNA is TGTGCCAGCGCTAGCCTAGAGGGCAGGGGGTCCTACGAGCATTACTTC. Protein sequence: CASASLEGRGSYEHYF.

CDR3 sequence: CASRTGDTGELFF. The CDR3 coding sequence is TGTGCCAGCAGGACAGGGGACACCGGGGAGCTGTTTTTT. The chain employs TRBV6-1 and TRBJ2-2, with 8 bases matching TRBD1. Germline V gene sequence: CDR1 MNHNS, CDR2 SASEGT. V gave up 6 bases and J gave up 3 bases; unmatched junction bases: 0. The CDR3 runs 13 residues.

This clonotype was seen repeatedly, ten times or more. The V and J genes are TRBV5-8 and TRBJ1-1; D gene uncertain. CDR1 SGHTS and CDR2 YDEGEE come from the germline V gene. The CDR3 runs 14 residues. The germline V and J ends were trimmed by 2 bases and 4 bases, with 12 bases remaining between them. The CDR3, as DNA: TGTGCCAGCAGCTTAAGAGGGCTCGGCACTGAAGCTTTCTTT. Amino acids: CASSLRGLGTEAFF.

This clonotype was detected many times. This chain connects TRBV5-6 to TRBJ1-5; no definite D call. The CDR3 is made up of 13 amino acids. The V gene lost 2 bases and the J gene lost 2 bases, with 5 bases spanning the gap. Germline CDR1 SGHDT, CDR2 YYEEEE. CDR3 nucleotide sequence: TGTGCCAGCAGCTTTGGGGGCAATCAGCCCCAGCATTTT. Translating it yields CASSFGGNQPQHF.

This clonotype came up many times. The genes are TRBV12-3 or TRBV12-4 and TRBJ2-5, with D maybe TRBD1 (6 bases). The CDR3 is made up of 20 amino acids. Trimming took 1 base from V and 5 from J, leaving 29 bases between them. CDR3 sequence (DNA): TGTGCCAGCAGTTTAGTGGGCACCCGAGAGGGGGTAGTAGCTCGGGAGACCCAGTACTTC. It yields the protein CASSLVGTREGVVARETQYF.

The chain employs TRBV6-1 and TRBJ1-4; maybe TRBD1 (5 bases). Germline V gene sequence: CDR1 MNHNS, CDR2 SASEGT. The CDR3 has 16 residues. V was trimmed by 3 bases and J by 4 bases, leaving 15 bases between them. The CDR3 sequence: CASSDQATASNEKLFF. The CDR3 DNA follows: TGTGCCAGCAGTGACCAGGCGACAGCAAGTAATGAAAAACTGTTTTTT.

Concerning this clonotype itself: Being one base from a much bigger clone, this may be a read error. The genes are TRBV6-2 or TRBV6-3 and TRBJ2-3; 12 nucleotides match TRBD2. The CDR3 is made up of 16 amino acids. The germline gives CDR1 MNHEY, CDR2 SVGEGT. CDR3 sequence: CASSRLLAGGTDTHYF. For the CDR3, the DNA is TGTGCCAGCAGTCGCTTACTAGCGGGGGGCACAGATACGCATTATTTT.

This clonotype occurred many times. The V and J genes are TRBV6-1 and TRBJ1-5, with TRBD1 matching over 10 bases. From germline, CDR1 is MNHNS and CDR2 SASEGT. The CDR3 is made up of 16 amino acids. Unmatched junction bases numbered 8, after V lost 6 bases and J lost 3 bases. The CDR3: CASRKLDRGDNQPQHF. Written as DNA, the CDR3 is TGTGCCAGCAGGAAGTTGGACAGGGGGGACAATCAGCCCCAGCATTTT.